The rows below give T cell receptor beta chains drawn from one sample of a study of tumor-infiltrating lymphocytes in primary liver carcinoma. MiXCR, run by TCRdb on the multiplex PCR reads, gives a single entry per CDR3 protein. Counted here are about 330,000 distinct CDR3 sequences, less than 70% occurring once; the ten biggest clones make up 5% to 6.5%. Sequencing was done on a sample of peripheral blood. These receptors all stem from a man aged 40-49 years with primary liver carcinoma and hepatitis B virus infection. Each CDR3 is given with its conserved first and last residue. Each record gives: V gene, clone size, D gene, J gene, CDR3 DNA, CDR3 protein. D genes are given only for firm matches. Size is stated for part of the rows, as once, few or many counts, or as a class when the clone is expanded.

TRBV7-8,many,-,TRBJ2-3,TGTGCCAGCAGCCGTTCGCGGTGGTGGACAGCCTCTGATTATGATACGCAGTATTTT,CASSRSRWWTASDYDTQYF
TRBV9,-,TRBD2,TRBJ2-2,TGTGCCAGCAGTACTAGCGGGAGGCGCACCGGGGAGCTGTTTTTT,CASSTSGRRTGELFF
TRBV6-5,once,-,TRBJ2-5,TGTGCCAGCAGTTACTCGCTGGTTCCGGCGGAGACCCAGTACTTC,CASSYSLVPAETQYF
TRBV11-2,-,TRBD1,TRBJ2-2,TGTGCCAGCAGCTCGATACAGGGGGACGGGGAGCTGTTTTTT,CASSSIQGDGELFF
TRBV6-2/TRBV6-3,many,-,TRBJ2-5,TGTGCCAGCAGACAAAAGACGGCCGGGACTCCTCAAGAGACCCAGTACTTC,CASRQKTAGTPQETQYF
TRBV5-8,-,TRBD2,TRBJ2-1,TGTGCCAGCAGGCACGAGGGGCTAGCGGGAGGGAGCTCCTACAATGAGCACTTCTTC,CASRHEGLAGGSSYNEHFF
TRBV5-6,-,-,TRBJ1-2,TGTGCCAGCAGCATATCTGGACTCCTTTATGGCTACACCTTC,CASSISGLLYGYTF
TRBV11-2,many,TRBD1,TRBJ2-7,TGTGCCAGCAGCTTAGCCGGGACAGGGACCTACGAGCAGTACTTC,CASSLAGTGTYEQYF
TRBV5-4,many,-,TRBJ2-5,TGTGCCAGCAGCCCTGCTGTGGAAGAGACCCAGTACTTC,CASSPAVEETQYF
TRBV7-8,many,-,TRBJ2-1,TGTGCCAGCAGCACAGCACCCGGGCCATACAATGAGCAGTTCTTC,CASSTAPGPYNEQFF
TRBV4-1,many,-,TRBJ2-1,TGCGCCAGCAGCCGCACCCCGGCGGTCGGCAATGAGCAGTTCTTC,CASSRTPAVGNEQFF
TRBV19,-,-,TRBJ2-1,TGTGCCAGTAACGAGGGTTTTGAGCAGTTCTTC,CASNEGFEQFF
TRBV29-1,-,-,TRBJ1-2,TGCAGCGTTGAAGTCGGGGTGGGCTACACCTTC,CSVEVGVGYTF
TRBV5-4,-,TRBD2,TRBJ2-3,TGTGCCCGCAGCGCGGTACTAGCGGGATTGGATACGCAGTATTTT,CARSAVLAGLDTQYF
TRBV28,-,-,TRBJ2-1,TGTGCCAGCTGTTTACTAAGGCGAGCGGAGACCCCCAATGAGCAGTTCTTC,CASCLLRRAETPNEQFF
TRBV4-3,-,TRBD1,TRBJ2-2,TGCGCCAGCAGCCAACCATCGACAGGGTTGGGCGACGCCGGGGTGCTGTTTTTT,CASSQPSTGLGDAGVLFF
TRBV7-9,-,-,TRBJ1-1,TGTGCCACCGTTGGAGTTCTCGTCATTGAAGCTTTCTTT,CATVGVLVIEAFF
TRBV7-9,-,TRBD1,TRBJ1-1,TGTGCCAGCAACTTAAACGGACAGGGTGAGGCTTTCTTT,CASNLNGQGEAFF
TRBV11-2,-,-,TRBJ1-1,TGTGATAGCAGCTTAGCTCGGACAATGGAAGCTTTCTTT,CDSSLARTMEAFF
TRBV13,-,TRBD1,TRBJ1-1,TGTGCCAGCAGCTTAGAAACAGGGGGCCACGGCACTGAAGCTTTCTTT,CASSLETGGHGTEAFF
TRBV5-1,-,TRBD2,TRBJ2-2,TGCGCCAGCAGCCGGGGATTTCGGGAGGGCCAGGACGGGGAGCTGTTTTTT,CASSRGFREGQDGELFF
TRBV5-6,few,-,TRBJ2-1,TGTGCCAGCACCCAGACGCACTCCTACAATGAGCAGTTCTTC,CASTQTHSYNEQFF
TRBV28,few,-,TRBJ2-7,TGTGCCAGCAGTTTGCCCCTATTTGAGCAGTACTTC,CASSLPLFEQYF
TRBV5-4,few,TRBD2,TRBJ2-3,TGTGCCAGCAGCTTGGATGGGGGAGGGGTCACAGATACGCAGTATTTT,CASSLDGGGVTDTQYF
TRBV11-2,-,TRBD1,TRBJ1-5,TGTACCAGCGGCCCGGACAGGGCTAGCAATCAGCCCCAGCATTTT,CTSGPDRASNQPQHF
TRBV5-4,few,TRBD1,TRBJ1-1,TGTGCCAGCAGCTTAATGGACAGGGGGCGCGGGACTGAAGCTTTCTTT,CASSLMDRGRGTEAFF
TRBV7-9,-,-,TRBJ2-7,TGTGCCAGCATCCCTTCGTACGAGCAGTACTTC,CASIPSYEQYF
TRBV6-1,many,-,TRBJ1-1,TGTGCCAGCAGTCTTTTACCGGGACAAGGGAACACTGAAGCTTTCTTT,CASSLLPGQGNTEAFF